This is a list of T cell receptor beta chains from one sample in a study of a mutant IDH1 vaccine in newly diagnosed glioma. The assay was immunoSEQ multiplex PCR, and TCRdb's table has in-frame clones only and misses some. Among roughly 15,000 clones, 75% to 90% were seen once, and the ten largest hold around 8.8%. The material was PBMCs, obtained from a glioma patient treated with radiotherapy, temozolomide or both. The receptors come from a woman aged 40-49 years with glioma. Some clones in this sample may be carry-over from other donors' samples. Each CDR3 is given with its conserved first and last residue. The D gene is left open where the match is weak.

j_gene	v_gene	d_gene	CDR3aa
TRBJ2-1	TRBV7-8	.	CASSLVGGNYYNEQFF
TRBJ1-5	TRBV2	.	CASSVDLGGQPQHF
TRBJ2-5	TRBV29-1	.	CSVEEGGIQETQYF
TRBJ2-1	TRBV4-1	TRBD2	CASSHRLAGSYEQFF
TRBJ1-1	TRBV9	.	CASSVRVRRGTEAFF
TRBJ1-2	TRBV30	.	CAWGGGGQAYGYTF
TRBJ1-5	TRBV15	.	CATSRNHQLGLVSQPQHF
TRBJ1-1	TRBV4-2	TRBD1	CASSQDETGTNTEAFF
TRBJ1-2	TRBV10-3	.	CAISETGGRSGYTF
TRBJ1-2	TRBV7-2	TRBD1	CASSPSRGDGQGFYGYTF
TRBJ1-1	TRBV7-6	TRBD1	CASSTQGGTEAFF
TRBJ1-2	TRBV28	.	CASSFRGYGYTF
TRBJ2-7	TRBV5-1	TRBD2	CASSLVSQRDYSYEQYF
TRBJ2-2	TRBV11-3	TRBD2	CASSLGLAGDPNTGELFF
TRBJ1-4	TRBV5-1	.	CASSLGGMETEKLFF
TRBJ2-1	TRBV5-1	.	CASREAGAYNEQFF
TRBJ1-1	TRBV18	TRBD1	CASDPGQLAEAFF
TRBJ2-3	TRBV10-1	.	CASSEGLDISDTQYF
TRBJ2-7	TRBV5-1	TRBD2	CASSLMAGGPLAEQYF
TRBJ1-4	TRBV27	.	CASSLTLGRATNEKLFF
TRBJ1-1	TRBV25-1	.	CASRPLGQGNTEAFF
TRBJ2-3	TRBV11-2	TRBD2	CASSFPSGPRRGDTQYF